This TCR beta chain was profiled in a study of blood T cell repertoires in COVID-19. Study information: Nucleic acid was either cDNA or gDNA, and it came from T cells, B-cell-depleted T cells, or PBMCs.

V dropped 0 bases and J dropped 7 bases, with 10 bases sitting between them. This CDR3 region has 15 residues. CDR1 LNHNV and CDR2 YYDKDF come from the germline V gene (reference sequence). Recruits, aged roughly 18 to 95 years, lived in some 25 US areas. Cohort allocation depended upon clinical history that participants reported. The method was immunoSEQ multiplex PCR; TCRdb's version includes in-frame clones alone and lacks a portion of them. Of 220,000 or so clones listed, nearly 90% are singletons. Sequencing was done on a sample of PBMCs or T cells enriched from blood (not recorded which). This receptor was identified in a man aged 25-45 years who had been exposed to COVID-19. V and J are TRBV15 and TRBJ1-6; weak D call: TRBD1 (6 bases). CDR3 nucleotides: TGTGCCACCAGCAGAGACAGGGGTCCCAATTCACCCCTCCACTTT. This sequence encodes CATSRDRGPNSPLHF.